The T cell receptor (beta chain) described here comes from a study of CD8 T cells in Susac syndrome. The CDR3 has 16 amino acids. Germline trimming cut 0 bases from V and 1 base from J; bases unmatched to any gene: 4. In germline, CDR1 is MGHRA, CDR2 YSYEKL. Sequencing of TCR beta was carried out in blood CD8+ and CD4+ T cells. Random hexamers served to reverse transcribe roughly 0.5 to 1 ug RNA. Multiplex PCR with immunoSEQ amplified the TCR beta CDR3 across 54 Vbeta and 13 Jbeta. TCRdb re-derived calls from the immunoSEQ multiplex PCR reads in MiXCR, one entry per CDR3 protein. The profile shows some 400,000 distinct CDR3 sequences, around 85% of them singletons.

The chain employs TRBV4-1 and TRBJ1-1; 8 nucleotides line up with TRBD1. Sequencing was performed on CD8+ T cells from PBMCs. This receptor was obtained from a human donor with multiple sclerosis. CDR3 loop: CASSQDPGQENTEAFF. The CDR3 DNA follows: TGCGCCAGCAGCCAAGATCCGGGACAGGAGAACACTGAAGCTTTCTTT.